This T cell receptor (beta chain) was recovered during a study of shared clonotypes between healthy human individuals. Points from the study as a whole: Rarefaction curves obtained for sorted subsets showed sequencing incomplete despite large depth.

CD4+ cells yielded CD45RA+ naive and CD45RA-negative memory subsets. To note about this clone: The antigen remains undetermined.

CDR1 is WSHSY and CDR2 is SAAADI in the germline V gene. V was clipped by 5 bases and J by 4 bases; unmatched bases: 8. The CDR3 consists of 15 residues. Assay used: immunoSEQ multiplex PCR; TCRdb lists only in-frame clones, some missing. Counted here are fewer than 3 million clones, 85% to 95% occurring once; the ten biggest clones make up 0.3% to 0.45%. The chain recombines TRBV10-2 with TRBJ2-1; 7 bases agree with TRBD1. Sequenced material: naive CD4+ T cells from PBMCs. Specified subset: CD45RA+ positively selected. This TCR came from a man aged 18 to 30 in good health. Some clones in this sample may be carry-over from other donors' samples. The CDR3 loop reads CASSQHGTEYNEQFF. The CDR3 DNA reads as TGCGCCAGCAGTCAGCACGGGACAGAGTACAATGAGCAGTTCTTC.